Listed below are T cell receptor beta chains from one sample, sequenced in a study of cytomegalovirus exposure and HLA in healthy donors. The method was immunoSEQ multiplex PCR; TCRdb's version includes in-frame clones alone and lacks a portion of them. In the table there are under 200,000 clones, roughly 80% of which are singletons. What was sequenced was PBMCs. The receptor source for this set is a female donor in good health and CMV-seronegative. Each CDR3 is given with its conserved first and last residue. The D gene is left open where the match is weak. The size entry is marked missing in some rows and otherwise reads once, few, many or a size class.

clone_size j_call d_call v_call cdr3_aa cdr3_nt
. TRBJ2-1 . TRBV28 CASSLFQRPYNEQFF TGTGCCAGCAGTTTATTCCAGCGACCCTACAATGAGCAGTTCTTC
once TRBJ2-1 . TRBV27 CASSPVIYSYNEQFF TGTGCCAGCAGTCCGGTAATATACTCCTACAATGAGCAGTTCTTC
. TRBJ1-6 . TRBV30 CAWSGQGMYSPLHF TGTGCCTGGAGTGGGCAGGGAATGTATTCACCCCTCCACTTT
. TRBJ2-1 TRBD2 TRBV4-2 CASSQDTGTSYNEQFF TGTGCCAGCAGCCAAGACACCGGGACTAGCTACAATGAGCAGTTCTTC
. TRBJ2-1 TRBD1 TRBV9 CASSVERGHYNEQFF TGTGCCAGCAGCGTAGAGAGGGGGCACTACAATGAGCAGTTCTTC
. TRBJ1-4 . TRBV7-9 CASSLGGTRNEKLFF TGTGCCAGCAGCTTGGGGGGGACACGGAATGAAAAACTGTTTTTT
once TRBJ2-5 TRBD1 TRBV6-6 CASSYPRTGGETQYF TGTGCCAGCAGTTACCCACGGACAGGGGGAGAGACCCAGTACTTC
once TRBJ2-7 . TRBV6-5 CASTGSSYEQYF TGTGCCAGTACGGGGAGCTCCTACGAGCAGTACTTC
. TRBJ2-6 . TRBV19 CASSIEAGEANVLTF TGTGCCAGTAGTATAGAGGCAGGGGAGGCCAACGTCCTGACTTTC
. TRBJ2-7 TRBD2 TRBV6-5 CASSPSGSAYEQYF TGTGCCAGCAGTCCTAGCGGCTCGGCCTACGAGCAGTACTTC
once TRBJ1-5 . TRBV28 CASSFDGGVPPQHF TGTGCCAGCAGTTTCGACGGAGGGGTCCCTCCCCAGCATTTT
. TRBJ1-1 TRBD1 TRBV19 CASSPGTGLNTEAFF TGTGCCAGTAGTCCCGGGACAGGGCTGAACACTGAAGCTTTCTTT
. TRBJ2-1 TRBD1 TRBV7-3 CASSSPGQGARSSYNEQFF TGTGCCAGCAGCTCCCCGGGACAGGGGGCCCGGTCCTCCTACAATGAGCAGTTCTTC
. TRBJ1-1 TRBD1 TRBV7-2 CASSARQGAGNTEAFF TGTGCCAGCAGCGCGCGACAGGGGGCTGGGAACACTGAAGCTTTCTTT
. TRBJ2-1 TRBD2 TRBV19 CASSIISGGYNEQFF TGTGCCAGTAGTATAATAAGCGGGGGTTACAATGAGCAGTTCTTC
. TRBJ1-5 TRBD1 TRBV5-8 CASSRTGESNQPQHF TGTGCCAGCAGTCGGACAGGGGAGAGCAATCAGCCCCAGCATTTT
. TRBJ2-1 TRBD2 TRBV4-1 CASSQDGTPGGYISEQFF TGCGCCAGCAGCCAAGATGGTACCCCGGGGGGGTATATCAGTGAGCAGTTCTTC
. TRBJ1-5 . TRBV6-6 CASSSMDRYQPQHF TGTGCCAGCAGTTCGATGGACAGATATCAGCCCCAGCATTTT
few TRBJ2-7 . TRBV7-2 CASSLGGTLSAEQYF TGTGCCAGCAGCTTAGGAGGGACTCTTTCCGCCGAGCAGTACTTC
. TRBJ2-1 TRBD1 TRBV19 CASSIESGGYEQFF TGTGCCAGTAGTATAGAATCAGGGGGATATGAGCAGTTCTTC
. TRBJ2-7 . TRBV30 CASGVSGPYEQYF TGTGCCTCGGGGGTAAGCGGTCCCTACGAGCAGTACTTC
. TRBJ2-5 . TRBV7-2 CASSLGLTGETQYF TGTGCCAGCAGCTTAGGCCTGACTGGGGAGACCCAGTACTTC
. TRBJ1-5 . TRBV7-2 CASSLRGGSNQPQHF TGTGCCAGCAGCCTCAGGGGTGGGAGCAATCAGCCCCAGCATTTT
. TRBJ2-6 TRBD2 TRBV4-3 CASSPAGGPAGANVLTF TGCGCCAGCAGCCCAGCGGGGGGGCCAGCGGGGGCCAACGTCCTGACTTTC
. TRBJ2-7 . TRBV4-1 CASSQDAQRVYEQYF TGCGCCAGCAGCCAAGATGCCCAGCGGGTATACGAGCAGTACTTC
. TRBJ1-5 . TRBV6-6 CASSYSRGLENQPQHF TGTGCCAGCAGTTACTCGCGAGGACTAGAGAATCAGCCCCAGCATTTT
. TRBJ2-2 TRBD1 TRBV4-2 CASSEGQGATGELFF TGTGCCAGCAGCGAAGGACAGGGGGCCACCGGGGAGCTGTTTTTT
. TRBJ2-7 . TRBV20-1 CSASWAVEQYF TGCAGTGCTAGTTGGGCCGTCGAGCAGTACTTC
. TRBJ2-7 TRBD2 TRBV9 CASSPKLAGDYEQYF TGTGCCAGCAGCCCCAAACTAGCGGGGGACTACGAGCAGTACTTC
. TRBJ1-2 . TRBV14 CASSQNIVQGYGYTF TGTGCCAGCAGCCAGAACATCGTACAGGGCTATGGCTACACCTTC
. TRBJ1-4 . TRBV30 CAWSPGLTNEKLFF TGTGCCTGGAGTCCAGGGTTGACTAATGAAAAACTGTTTTTT
. TRBJ2-1 TRBD2 TRBV19 CASSPIAGGPHNEQFF TGTGCCAGTTCTCCCATAGCGGGGGGGCCGCATAATGAGCAGTTCTTC
. TRBJ2-3 TRBD1 TRBV27 CASRPWTGEADTQYF TGTGCCAGCAGACCCTGGACAGGGGAGGCAGATACGCAGTATTTT
. TRBJ2-5 TRBD2 TRBV7-9 CASSSGTIQETQYF TGTGCCAGCAGCTCCGGGACTATCCAAGAGACCCAGTACTTC
. TRBJ2-5 TRBD1 TRBV5-1 CASSLAQGTGTQETQYF TGCGCCAGCAGCTTGGCCCAAGGGACAGGGACCCAAGAGACCCAGTACTTC
. TRBJ1-3 . TRBV5-1 CASSLAGKGGNTIYF TGCGCCAGCAGCTTGGCCGGGAAGGGAGGAAACACCATATATTTT
. TRBJ2-6 . TRBV19 CASSEQAGANVLTF TGTGCCAGTAGTGAACAGGCTGGGGCCAACGTCCTGACTTTC
few TRBJ2-1 TRBD1 TRBV7-7 CASSSTGGDRNEQFF TGTGCCAGCAGCTCGACAGGGGGCGACCGCAATGAGCAGTTCTTC
. TRBJ1-3 . TRBV19 CASSIIPDGHSGNTIYF TGTGCCAGTAGTATAATTCCCGACGGACACTCTGGAAACACCATATATTTT
. TRBJ2-6 . TRBV28 CASRPQRTGANVLTF TGTGCCAGCAGACCCCAGAGGACTGGGGCCAACGTCCTGACTTTC
. TRBJ1-4 TRBD1 TRBV27 CASRPTGRNEKLFF TGTGCCAGCAGGCCGACAGGGAGGAATGAAAAACTGTTTTTT
. TRBJ1-1 TRBD1 TRBV30 CAWSMGDRGLGNTEAFF TGTGCCTGGAGTATGGGGGACAGGGGTTTGGGGAACACTGAAGCTTTCTTT
. TRBJ2-7 TRBD1 TRBV2 CASSEPPGTGHYEQYF TGTGCCAGCAGTGAACCCCCCGGGACAGGACACTACGAGCAGTACTTC
. TRBJ1-4 . TRBV14 CASSQWSSGEKLFF TGTGCCAGCAGCCAGTGGTCTTCCGGGGAAAAACTGTTTTTT
. TRBJ1-1 . TRBV7-3 CASRNGGNTEAFF TGTGCCAGCAGAAACGGGGGGAACACTGAAGCTTTCTTT
. TRBJ2-1 . TRBV10-1 CASSESRLARFYNEQFF TGCGCCAGCAGTGAGTCACGGCTAGCGAGATTTTACAATGAGCAGTTCTTC
. TRBJ2-2 . TRBV6-4 CASSQNTGELFF TGTGCCAGCAGTCAAAACACCGGGGAGCTGTTTTTT
few TRBJ2-7 TRBD2 TRBV5-4 CASRIGLAGGRYEQYF TGTGCCAGCAGAATCGGACTAGCGGGAGGGAGGTACGAGCAGTACTTC
. TRBJ2-2 TRBD2 TRBV9 CASSVETSGSGELFF TGTGCCAGCAGCGTAGAGACTAGCGGGAGCGGGGAGCTGTTTTTT
. TRBJ2-1 . TRBV7-2 CASSLVGAGVYNEQFF TGTGCCAGCAGCTTAGTGGGGGCGGGGGTATACAATGAGCAGTTCTTC
. TRBJ2-3 TRBD2 TRBV9 CASSVEGGTSGQDTQYF TGTGCCAGCAGCGTAGAAGGAGGGACTAGCGGCCAAGATACGCAGTATTTT
. TRBJ1-2 . TRBV6-4 CASSDPGTGNYGYTF TGTGCCAGCAGTGACCCAGGTACAGGGAACTATGGCTACACCTTC
. TRBJ1-2 . TRBV7-9 CSSSSRVGGYTF TGTTCCAGCAGCTCCAGGGTCGGTGGCTACACCTTC